These T cell receptor beta chains were read from a single sample in a study of cytomegalovirus exposure and HLA in healthy donors. Clones were sequenced by immunoSEQ multiplex PCR, and TCRdb holds only the in-frame ones, with some missing. The sample has 150,000 to 170,000 clones, 65% to 85% seen once; the top ten hold approximately 3%. The source material was PBMCs. These receptors all stem from a man younger than 35 in good health and CMV-seronegative. Both conserved end residues are part of each CDR3. Each record gives: D gene, V gene, J gene, clone size, CDR3 protein, CDR3 DNA. The D gene is left open where the match is weak. Clone sizes are given selectively: once, few, many, or a class where the clone is expanded.

TRBD1,TRBV7-9,TRBJ1-4,NA,CASSLDPGQGAVEKLFF,TGTGCCAGCAGCTTAGACCCGGGACAGGGGGCGGTTGAAAAACTGTTTTTT
NA,TRBV5-6,TRBJ2-1,few,CASSLPTGYNEQFF,TGTGCCAGCAGCTTACCGACAGGTTACAATGAGCAGTTCTTC
TRBD2,TRBV5-5,TRBJ2-1,NA,CASSPNLAGIGNEQFF,TGTGCCAGCAGCCCGAACCTAGCGGGGATCGGCAATGAGCAGTTCTTC
NA,TRBV4-1,TRBJ1-2,NA,CASSPRGRERDYGYTF,TGCGCCAGCAGCCCCCGCGGGAGGGAACGAGATTATGGCTACACCTTC
NA,TRBV4-2,TRBJ1-3,NA,CASSQEWTAINTIYF,TGTGCCAGCAGCCAAGAATGGACAGCAATAAACACCATATATTTT
NA,TRBV19,TRBJ2-7,NA,CASSIEAGYHEQYF,TGTGCCAGTAGTATAGAGGCAGGGTACCACGAGCAGTACTTC
TRBD1,TRBV28,TRBJ2-1,NA,CASSFWGGQGGYNEQFF,TGTGCCAGCAGTTTTTGGGGCGGACAGGGGGGCTACAATGAGCAGTTCTTC
NA,TRBV25-1,TRBJ1-1,NA,CASNGGPLNTEAFF,TGTGCCAGCAACGGGGGACCACTGAACACTGAAGCTTTCTTT
TRBD1,TRBV2,TRBJ1-2,NA,CASRDRDRGGTYGYTF,TGTGCCAGCAGGGATAGGGACAGGGGGGGGACGTATGGCTACACCTTC
NA,TRBV9,TRBJ1-2,NA,CASSVGQPNYGYTF,TGTGCCAGCAGCGTAGGACAACCTAACTATGGCTACACCTTC
TRBD1,TRBV6-1,TRBJ2-3,NA,CASSEDDRGTDTQYF,TGTGCCAGCAGTGAGGACGACAGGGGCACAGATACGCAGTATTTT
TRBD1,TRBV6-5,TRBJ1-1,NA,CASRTGQGGAFF,TGTGCCAGCAGAACTGGACAGGGAGGAGCTTTCTTT
TRBD1,TRBV10-3,TRBJ2-2,NA,CAISGTGQGYTGELFF,TGTGCCATCAGTGGTACGGGACAGGGGTACACCGGGGAGCTGTTTTTT
TRBD1,TRBV2,TRBJ2-1,NA,CASSVERDRSGNEQFF,TGTGCCAGCAGTGTAGAACGGGACAGGTCAGGCAATGAGCAGTTCTTC
TRBD2,TRBV5-6,TRBJ2-7,NA,CASTQTSGALSF,TGTGCCAGCACCCAGACTAGCGGGGCCCTTAGCTTC
NA,TRBV27,TRBJ2-7,NA,CASSVTGAEQYF,TGTGCCAGCAGTGTGACAGGAGCCGAGCAGTACTTC
TRBD1,TRBV5-4,TRBJ1-4,few,CASSQGGATNEKLFF,TGTGCCAGCAGCCAAGGGGGCGCAACTAATGAAAAACTGTTTTTT
NA,TRBV6-5,TRBJ1-4,NA,CASSYSGGARTEKLFF,TGTGCCAGCAGTTACTCCGGGGGGGCCCGTACTGAAAAACTGTTTTTT
NA,TRBV6-6,TRBJ1-5,NA,CASSYVELRQPQHF,TGTGCCAGCAGTTACGTTGAGTTGCGGCAGCCCCAGCATTTT
TRBD2,TRBV5-1,TRBJ2-7,NA,CASSLGSSGGYEQYF,TGCGCCAGCAGCTTGGGGTCTAGCGGGGGCTACGAGCAGTACTTC
TRBD1,TRBV18,TRBJ1-1,NA,CASSPAPRGQNTEAFF,TGTGCCAGCTCACCAGCCCCCAGGGGGCAGAACACTGAAGCTTTCTTT
NA,TRBV5-1,TRBJ2-3,NA,CASSLGSMAGRTDTQYF,TGCGCCAGCAGCTTGGGTTCGATGGCGGGCCGCACAGATACGCAGTATTTT
NA,TRBV7-2,TRBJ2-3,NA,CASSLAQKGARDTQYF,TGTGCCAGCAGCTTAGCGCAGAAAGGGGCGCGAGATACGCAGTATTTT
TRBD1,TRBV5-1,TRBJ1-5,few,CASSFGTGGSNQPQHF,TGCGCCAGCAGCTTCGGGACAGGGGGTAGCAATCAGCCCCAGCATTTT
NA,TRBV27,TRBJ1-2,NA,CASSLAGDYGYTF,TGTGCCAGCAGTTTGGCAGGGGACTATGGCTACACCTTC
NA,TRBV15,TRBJ2-5,NA,CATRPTRIPLYQETQYF,TGTGCCACCAGACCTACGCGGATCCCTCTTTACCAAGAGACCCAGTACTTC
TRBD1,TRBV7-2,TRBJ2-1,NA,CASSVTGTGGTEQFF,TGTGCCAGCAGCGTTACCGGGACAGGGGGAACTGAGCAGTTCTTC
TRBD1,TRBV5-8,TRBJ2-2,once,CASSKRDRGNTGELFF,TGTGCCAGCAGCAAAAGGGACAGGGGAAACACCGGGGAGCTGTTTTTT
NA,TRBV6-1,TRBJ1-4,NA,CASSEGGANEKLFF,TGTGCCAGCAGTGAGGGGGGGGCTAATGAAAAACTGTTTTTT
TRBD1,TRBV14,TRBJ1-3,NA,CASSQDAVYRGGNTIYF,TGTGCCAGCAGCCAAGACGCAGTCTACAGGGGCGGAAACACCATATATTTT
TRBD2,TRBV18,TRBJ2-3,NA,CASSPIPAGVTDTQYF,TGTGCCAGCTCACCAATCCCAGCGGGGGTCACAGATACGCAGTATTTT
TRBD1,TRBV27,TRBJ2-7,NA,CASFGTGLNEQYF,TGTGCCAGCTTTGGGACAGGGTTAAACGAGCAGTACTTC
NA,TRBV7-8,TRBJ1-2,NA,CASSYGGYGYTF,TGTGCCAGCAGCTACGGTGGCTATGGCTACACCTTC
NA,TRBV27,TRBJ2-5,NA,CASSKGGARETQYF,TGTGCCAGCAGCAAAGGGGGGGCGCGGGAGACCCAGTACTTC
TRBD2,TRBV6-5,TRBJ2-7,NA,CASSYSLAGGPYEQYF,TGTGCCAGCAGTTACTCCCTAGCGGGGGGGCCCTACGAGCAGTACTTC
TRBD2,TRBV19,TRBJ2-1,few,CASRTGSGGNNEQFF,TGTGCCAGTAGGACCGGGAGCGGGGGAAACAATGAGCAGTTCTTC
TRBD1,TRBV4-1,TRBJ1-6,NA,CASSQLGQVNSPLHF,TGCGCCAGCAGCCAACTCGGACAGGTTAATTCACCCCTCCACTTT
NA,TRBV9,TRBJ1-1,NA,CASSVGSRGGHTEAFF,TGTGCCAGCAGCGTAGGGTCTCGGGGGGGCCACACTGAAGCTTTCTTT
TRBD2,TRBV10-3,TRBJ2-4,NA,CAISEPLAGGAKNIQYF,TGTGCCATCAGTGAGCCCCTAGCGGGGGGAGCCAAAAACATTCAGTACTTC
NA,TRBV4-1,TRBJ1-2,NA,CASSPEGFSSFGYTF,TGCGCCAGCAGCCCTGAGGGATTCTCTTCCTTTGGCTACACCTTC
TRBD2,TRBV7-2,TRBJ2-1,NA,CASSFQTGTSYNEQFF,TGTGCCAGCAGCTTTCAAACCGGGACTAGCTACAATGAGCAGTTCTTC
NA,TRBV5-6,TRBJ2-4,NA,CASSLGAAKNSQYF,TGTGCCAGCAGCTTGGGTGCAGCCAAAAACAGTCAGTACTTC
TRBD2,TRBV5-6,TRBJ2-1,once,CASSLGLSGGAGEQFF,TGTGCCAGCAGCTTGGGCCTTAGCGGGGGGGCTGGTGAGCAGTTCTTC
NA,TRBV6-1,TRBJ2-4,NA,CASSEPRNSQYF,TGTGCCAGCAGTGAGCCAAGAAACAGTCAGTACTTC
NA,TRBV27,TRBJ1-3,NA,CASSPLARSSGNTIYF,TGTGCCAGCAGTCCTCTGGCCAGAAGCTCTGGAAACACCATATATTTT
NA,TRBV11-2,TRBJ2-3,NA,CASSLGRTSTDTQYF,TGTGCCAGCAGCTTGGGCAGGACTAGCACAGATACGCAGTATTTT
TRBD1,TRBV12-5,TRBJ2-2,few,CASGSGQGFTGELFF,TGTGCTAGTGGGTCGGGACAGGGTTTCACCGGGGAGCTGTTTTTT
NA,TRBV18,TRBJ2-3,NA,CASSPGASAADTQYF,TGTGCCAGCTCACCAGGGGCTAGTGCAGCAGATACGCAGTATTTT
TRBD1,TRBV28,TRBJ2-2,NA,CASSSPGTGVLNTGELFF,TGTGCCAGCAGTTCTCCCGGGACAGGGGTTTTAAACACCGGGGAGCTGTTTTTT
TRBD1,TRBV6-4,TRBJ2-3,NA,CASSDWGQKDTQYF,TGTGCCAGCAGTGACTGGGGACAGAAAGATACGCAGTATTTT
TRBD2,TRBV4-3,TRBJ2-3,few,CASSQVIGTSGTDTQYF,TGCGCCAGCAGCCAAGTCATTGGGACTAGCGGAACAGATACGCAGTATTTT
TRBD1,TRBV7-9,TRBJ1-4,NA,CASSGGQGNEKLFF,TGTGCCAGCAGCGGAGGACAGGGGAACGAAAAACTGTTTTTT
TRBD1,TRBV9,TRBJ1-3,NA,CASSFLTGSRGNTIYF,TGTGCCAGCAGCTTTCTGACAGGGTCTCGTGGAAACACCATATATTTT
NA,TRBV18,TRBJ1-2,NA,CASSPVRASYGYTF,TGTGCCAGCTCACCTGTCAGGGCATCGTATGGCTACACCTTC
TRBD1,TRBV7-2,TRBJ1-1,few,CASSSQGISAFF,TGTGCCAGCAGCTCACAGGGGATTAGTGCTTTCTTT
TRBD2,TRBV6-1,TRBJ2-2,NA,CASSELAGNTGELFF,TGTGCCAGCAGTGAACTAGCGGGGAACACCGGGGAGCTGTTTTTT
NA,TRBV5-4,TRBJ2-1,NA,CASSLDFTGNHEQFF,TGTGCCAGCAGCTTGGATTTTACAGGGAATCATGAGCAGTTCTTC
NA,TRBV5-1,TRBJ2-7,once,CASSLGPDSSYEQYF,TGCGCCAGCAGCTTGGGCCCCGACAGCTCCTACGAGCAGTACTTC
TRBD1,TRBV28,TRBJ2-7,once,CASSYGQGHYEQYF,TGTGCCAGCAGTTACGGACAGGGCCACTACGAGCAGTACTTC